This TCR beta chain was recorded in a study of T cell repertoires in cytomegalovirus infection. Looking at the study overall: Public signatures in TCR beta pointed to CMV infection and matching HLA type.

About this clonotype: Its matching antigen is unknown.

Germline CDR1 is SEHNR and CDR2 is FQNEAQ (reference sequence). CDR3 length: 11 residues. The V gene lost 4 bases and the J gene lost 9 bases, with 10 bases spanning the gap. MiXCR, applied by TCRdb to the reads, yields one record per CDR3 protein. Of about 340,000 distinct CDR3 sequences listed, almost 30% are singletons. The sequence was collected from a human donor in good health (CMV status not recorded). Some clones in this sample may be carry-over from other donors' samples. The sequenced sample was cultured PBMCs, obtained from culture after CMV antigen stimulation. This chain joins TRBV7-9 and TRBJ2-7; D gene uncertain. CDR3 nucleotide sequence: TGTGCCAGCAGCTCACGGCATTTGCAGTACTTC. Residues: CASSSRHLQYF.